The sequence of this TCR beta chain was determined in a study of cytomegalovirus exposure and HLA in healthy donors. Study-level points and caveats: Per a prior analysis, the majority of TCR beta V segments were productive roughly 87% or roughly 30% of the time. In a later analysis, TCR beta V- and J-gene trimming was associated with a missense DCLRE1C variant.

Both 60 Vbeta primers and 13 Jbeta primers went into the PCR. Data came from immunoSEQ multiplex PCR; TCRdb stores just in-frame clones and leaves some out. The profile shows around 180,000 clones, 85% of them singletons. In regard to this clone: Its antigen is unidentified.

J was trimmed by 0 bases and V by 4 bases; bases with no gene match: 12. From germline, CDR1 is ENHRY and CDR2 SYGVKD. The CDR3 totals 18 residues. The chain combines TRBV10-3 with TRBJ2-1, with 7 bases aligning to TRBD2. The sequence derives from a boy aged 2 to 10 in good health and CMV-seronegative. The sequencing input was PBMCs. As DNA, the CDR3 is TGTGCCATCAGTGGGGTTCGGCGGGAGTGGAGCTCCTACAATGAGCAGTTCTTC. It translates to CAISGVRREWSSYNEQFF.